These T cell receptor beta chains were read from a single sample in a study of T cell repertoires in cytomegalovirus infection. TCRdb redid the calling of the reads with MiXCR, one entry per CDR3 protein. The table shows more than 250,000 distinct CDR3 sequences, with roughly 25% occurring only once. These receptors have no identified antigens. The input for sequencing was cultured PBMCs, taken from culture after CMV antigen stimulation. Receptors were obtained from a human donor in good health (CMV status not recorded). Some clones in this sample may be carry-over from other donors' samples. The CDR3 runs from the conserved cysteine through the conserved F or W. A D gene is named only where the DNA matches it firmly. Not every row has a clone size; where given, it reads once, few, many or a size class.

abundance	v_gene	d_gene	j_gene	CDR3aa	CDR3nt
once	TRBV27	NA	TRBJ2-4	CASRVSSIAKNIQYF	TGTGCCAGCAGAGTAAGCTCAATAGCCAAAAACATTCAGTACTTC
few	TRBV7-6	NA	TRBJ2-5	CASSLLGNQETQYF	TGTGCCAGCAGCTTATTGGGGAACCAAGAGACCCAGTACTTC
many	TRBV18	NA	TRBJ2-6	CASSPDGTRTNVLTF	TGTGCCAGCTCACCTGACGGGACGAGGACCAACGTCCTGACTTTC
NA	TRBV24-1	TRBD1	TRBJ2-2	CATSDKNRGNTGELFF	TGTGCCACCAGTGACAAGAACAGGGGAAACACCGGGGAGCTGTTTTTT
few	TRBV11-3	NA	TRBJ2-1	CASSPADSYNEQFF	TGTGCCAGCAGCCCCGCTGACTCCTACAATGAGCAGTTCTTC
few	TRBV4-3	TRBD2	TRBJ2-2	CASSQRLAENTGELFF	TGCGCCAGCAGCCAAAGACTAGCGGAGAACACCGGGGAGCTGTTTTTT
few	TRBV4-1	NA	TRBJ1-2	CASSQEVVNYGYTF	TGCGCCAGCAGCCAAGAAGTAGTTAACTATGGCTACACCTTC
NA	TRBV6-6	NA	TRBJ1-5	CASSYRDSNQPQHF	TGTGCCAGCAGTTACAGAGATAGCAATCAGCCCCAGCATTTT
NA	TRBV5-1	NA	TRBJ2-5	CASSLVVGGKTQYF	TGCGCCAGCAGCTTGGTGGTCGGGGGAAAGACTCAGTACTTC
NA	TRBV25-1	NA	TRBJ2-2	CASSESLAEEGAGELFF	TGTGCCAGCAGTGAGTCCCTAGCGGAGGAGGGGGCCGGGGAGCTGTTTTTT
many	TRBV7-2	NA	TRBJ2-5	CASSPISTAIQETQYF	TGTGCCAGCAGCCCCATTTCGACCGCAATTCAAGAGACCCAGTACTTC
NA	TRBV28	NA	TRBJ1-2	CASSLWLRGDDYGYTF	TGTGCCAGCAGTTTATGGTTAAGGGGCGACGACTATGGCTACACCTTC
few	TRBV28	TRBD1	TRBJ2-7	CASRPETGGSYEQYF	TGTGCCAGCAGGCCCGAGACAGGGGGTTCCTACGAGCAGTACTTC
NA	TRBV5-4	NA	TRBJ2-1	CASSSYRDISDEQFF	TGTGCCAGCAGCTCTTACAGGGATATTAGCGATGAGCAGTTCTTC
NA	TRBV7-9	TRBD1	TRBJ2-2	CASRETGDTGELFF	TGTGCCAGCAGGGAAACAGGGGACACCGGGGAGCTGTTTTTT
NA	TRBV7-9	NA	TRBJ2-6	CASRGQIRSGANVLTF	TGTGCCAGCCGAGGACAGATTCGTTCTGGGGCCAACGTCCTGACTTTC
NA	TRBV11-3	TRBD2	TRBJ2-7	CASSVRAGLLYEQYF	TGTGCCAGCAGCGTAAGAGCGGGACTCTTATACGAGCAGTACTTC
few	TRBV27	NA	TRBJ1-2	CASTSLAVTNYGYTF	TGTGCCAGCACCTCTCTCGCAGTTACTAACTATGGCTACACCTTC
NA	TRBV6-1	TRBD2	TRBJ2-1	CASRPPGLLNNEQFF	TGTGCCAGCAGACCCCCGGGACTACTTAACAATGAGCAGTTCTTC
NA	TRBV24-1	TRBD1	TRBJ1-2	CATSALGQTDGYTF	TGTGCCACCAGTGCCTTGGGACAGACGGATGGCTACACCTTC
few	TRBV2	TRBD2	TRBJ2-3	CASSEGPGQREPVDTQYF	TGTGCCAGCAGTGAGGGTCCGGGCCAGCGGGAGCCCGTAGATACGCAGTATTTT
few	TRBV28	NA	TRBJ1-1	CASSPTQGYTEAFF	TGTGCCAGCAGCCCGACACAGGGTTACACTGAAGCTTTCTTT
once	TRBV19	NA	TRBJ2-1	CASSRTRERRSYNEQFF	TGTGCCAGTAGTAGGACCAGGGAACGCCGCTCCTACAATGAGCAGTTCTTC
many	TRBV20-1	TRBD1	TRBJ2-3	CSALLPGTGGDTQYF	TGCAGTGCACTATTACCCGGGACAGGGGGTGATACGCAGTATTTT
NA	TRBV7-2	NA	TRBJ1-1	CASSTRTQNTEAFF	TGTGCCAGCAGCACGCGGACGCAGAACACTGAAGCTTTCTTT
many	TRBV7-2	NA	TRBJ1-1	CASSLGEGGSEAFF	TGTGCCAGCAGCTTAGGAGAGGGGGGATCTGAAGCTTTCTTT
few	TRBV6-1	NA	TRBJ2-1	CASSEAQGGSEQFF	TGTGCCAGCAGTGAAGCGCAGGGTGGAAGTGAGCAGTTCTTC
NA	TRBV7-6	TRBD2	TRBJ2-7	CASSPNGLAGGKNEQYF	TGTGCCAGCAGCCCCAATGGACTAGCGGGAGGCAAGAACGAGCAGTACTTC